This TCR beta chain was sequenced during a study of a mutant IDH1 vaccine in newly diagnosed glioma. Across the whole study: Averaging around 42 years of age, treated patients were around 60% male and about 38% female. Most patients had received both radiotherapy and temozolomide, the prior options being radiotherapy, temozolomide, or both. Whole-study findings and limits: Among all patients, vaccine-induced immune responses occurred in around 95%.

For this clone: The antigen remains unidentified.

Described time point: baseline, week 1 (first vaccination visit). Sample treatment: pre-vaccination baseline after standard-of-care therapy. Some clones are missing from TCRdb's copy, which holds only in-frame ones; the method was immunoSEQ multiplex PCR. Here the sample spans 65,000 to 70,000 clones, around 80% being singletons. V lost 0 bases and J lost 0, with 6 bases in between. This CDR3 is 15 amino acids long. The germline gives CDR1 SGHRS, CDR2 YFSETQ. The source was peripheral blood mononuclear cells (PBMCs), collected from a glioma patient treated with radiotherapy, temozolomide or both. This sequence joins TRBV5-1 and TRBJ2-2; D is unclear. The clonotype originates from a woman aged 18 to 35 with glioma. Some clones in this sample may be carry-over from other donors' samples. The CDR3 loop is CASSLVGANTGELFF. CDR3 in DNA: TGCGCCAGCAGCTTGGTCGGCGCGAACACCGGGGAGCTGTTTTTT.